The present TCR beta chain was sequenced within a study of cytomegalovirus exposure and HLA in healthy donors. Whole-study context: A subsequent analysis stated that the roughly 130 validation repertoires were run on the same platform as the approximately 660 first-cohort repertoires. Study-level points and caveats: Subsequent analysis found a tendency for first-cohort TCR clusters to co-occur within the 120 or so validation repertoires. Listed as cytomegalovirus-associated were 164 TCR beta chains.

The donors formed part of the approximately 120-subject validation cohort, distinct from the approximately 670-subject first cohort. The protocol was immunoSEQ multiplex PCR, while the TCRdb copy is restricted to in-frame clones and leaves out a portion. The repertoire holds 90,000 to 120,000 clones, 70% to 90% seen once, with approximately 3% in the top ten. V lost 1 base and J lost 8, with 20 bases in between. CDR1 is SEHNR, CDR2 FQNEAQ, per germline (reference sequence). The CDR3 sequence is 16 residues long. Note on this clone: As yet, its antigen is unknown.

The sample was PBMCs. This receptor was taken from a woman younger than 30 in good health and CMV-seronegative. J is TRBJ1-2 and V is TRBV7-9, with D tentatively TRBD1 (5 bases). The CDR3: CASSLEGAGPSRGYTF. CDR3 DNA: TGTGCCAGCAGCTTAGAAGGGGCAGGGCCATCCAGGGGCTACACCTTC.